What follows is one T cell receptor beta chain and its context. Its antigen remains unidentified. Assay: immunoSEQ multiplex PCR; the TCRdb copy retains only in-frame clones and omits some. The sample consists of a few million clones, more than 80% of them appearing once. The record originates from a study of shared clonotypes between healthy human individuals. Study-level information: For every donor, three CD4 naive, three CD4 memory, two CD8 naive and one CD8 memory plates were used. Whole-study results and caveats: Between a few donors, naive CD4 clonotypes were shared at a level of about 5%.

V lost 2 bases and J 6 bases, leaving 16 bases between the germline ends. CDR1 MNHNY and CDR2 SVGAGI come from the germline V gene (reference sequence). The CDR3 contains 16 residues. The source of this sequence is a man aged 18-30 years in good health. Sample: naive CD4+ T cells sorted from blood. Stated subset: CD45RA+ positively selected. The chain recombines TRBV6-6 with TRBJ2-2, with D unresolved. CDR3 residues: CASSYPPGNQAGELFF. CDR3 DNA: TGTGCCAGCAGTTACCCCCCCGGAAATCAGGCCGGGGAGCTGTTTTTT.